The entry that follows covers one TCR beta chain sequence. The antigen is undetermined. The data originate from a study of T cells in Graves' hyperthyroidism and ophthalmopathy. Study-wide results and limits: Most thyroid-expanded clonotypes above 0.001 were also found in blood.

The CDR3 is 17 residues long. With 5 bases clipped from V and 8 bases from J, the junction kept 16 bases outside the gene matches. Germline CDR1 and CDR2: LNHDA and SQIVND (reference sequence). From RNA transcripts, TCR beta CDR3 regions were amplified. The primer set for the first-round RT-PCR of the TCR CDR3 was HTBI. TCRdb fed the multiplex PCR reads into MiXCR, producing one record per CDR3 protein. This repertoire shows under 450,000 distinct CDR3 sequences, roughly 14% found once; its top ten account for around 20%. Those with hyperthyroidism were 18 to 65 years old, newly diagnosed, and ill for under 2 months.

The sequence came from a man younger than 45 with Graves' hyperthyroidism that later progressed to Graves' ophthalmopathy. The genes are TRBV19 and TRBJ2-1, with 9 bases fitting TRBD2. The sample taken for sequencing was blood. The CDR3 DNA sequence: TGTGCCAGTAGTCTAACCCCCTGGGGCGGGGGGGCCCATGAGCAGTTCTTC. Its translation is CASSLTPWGGGAHEQFF.